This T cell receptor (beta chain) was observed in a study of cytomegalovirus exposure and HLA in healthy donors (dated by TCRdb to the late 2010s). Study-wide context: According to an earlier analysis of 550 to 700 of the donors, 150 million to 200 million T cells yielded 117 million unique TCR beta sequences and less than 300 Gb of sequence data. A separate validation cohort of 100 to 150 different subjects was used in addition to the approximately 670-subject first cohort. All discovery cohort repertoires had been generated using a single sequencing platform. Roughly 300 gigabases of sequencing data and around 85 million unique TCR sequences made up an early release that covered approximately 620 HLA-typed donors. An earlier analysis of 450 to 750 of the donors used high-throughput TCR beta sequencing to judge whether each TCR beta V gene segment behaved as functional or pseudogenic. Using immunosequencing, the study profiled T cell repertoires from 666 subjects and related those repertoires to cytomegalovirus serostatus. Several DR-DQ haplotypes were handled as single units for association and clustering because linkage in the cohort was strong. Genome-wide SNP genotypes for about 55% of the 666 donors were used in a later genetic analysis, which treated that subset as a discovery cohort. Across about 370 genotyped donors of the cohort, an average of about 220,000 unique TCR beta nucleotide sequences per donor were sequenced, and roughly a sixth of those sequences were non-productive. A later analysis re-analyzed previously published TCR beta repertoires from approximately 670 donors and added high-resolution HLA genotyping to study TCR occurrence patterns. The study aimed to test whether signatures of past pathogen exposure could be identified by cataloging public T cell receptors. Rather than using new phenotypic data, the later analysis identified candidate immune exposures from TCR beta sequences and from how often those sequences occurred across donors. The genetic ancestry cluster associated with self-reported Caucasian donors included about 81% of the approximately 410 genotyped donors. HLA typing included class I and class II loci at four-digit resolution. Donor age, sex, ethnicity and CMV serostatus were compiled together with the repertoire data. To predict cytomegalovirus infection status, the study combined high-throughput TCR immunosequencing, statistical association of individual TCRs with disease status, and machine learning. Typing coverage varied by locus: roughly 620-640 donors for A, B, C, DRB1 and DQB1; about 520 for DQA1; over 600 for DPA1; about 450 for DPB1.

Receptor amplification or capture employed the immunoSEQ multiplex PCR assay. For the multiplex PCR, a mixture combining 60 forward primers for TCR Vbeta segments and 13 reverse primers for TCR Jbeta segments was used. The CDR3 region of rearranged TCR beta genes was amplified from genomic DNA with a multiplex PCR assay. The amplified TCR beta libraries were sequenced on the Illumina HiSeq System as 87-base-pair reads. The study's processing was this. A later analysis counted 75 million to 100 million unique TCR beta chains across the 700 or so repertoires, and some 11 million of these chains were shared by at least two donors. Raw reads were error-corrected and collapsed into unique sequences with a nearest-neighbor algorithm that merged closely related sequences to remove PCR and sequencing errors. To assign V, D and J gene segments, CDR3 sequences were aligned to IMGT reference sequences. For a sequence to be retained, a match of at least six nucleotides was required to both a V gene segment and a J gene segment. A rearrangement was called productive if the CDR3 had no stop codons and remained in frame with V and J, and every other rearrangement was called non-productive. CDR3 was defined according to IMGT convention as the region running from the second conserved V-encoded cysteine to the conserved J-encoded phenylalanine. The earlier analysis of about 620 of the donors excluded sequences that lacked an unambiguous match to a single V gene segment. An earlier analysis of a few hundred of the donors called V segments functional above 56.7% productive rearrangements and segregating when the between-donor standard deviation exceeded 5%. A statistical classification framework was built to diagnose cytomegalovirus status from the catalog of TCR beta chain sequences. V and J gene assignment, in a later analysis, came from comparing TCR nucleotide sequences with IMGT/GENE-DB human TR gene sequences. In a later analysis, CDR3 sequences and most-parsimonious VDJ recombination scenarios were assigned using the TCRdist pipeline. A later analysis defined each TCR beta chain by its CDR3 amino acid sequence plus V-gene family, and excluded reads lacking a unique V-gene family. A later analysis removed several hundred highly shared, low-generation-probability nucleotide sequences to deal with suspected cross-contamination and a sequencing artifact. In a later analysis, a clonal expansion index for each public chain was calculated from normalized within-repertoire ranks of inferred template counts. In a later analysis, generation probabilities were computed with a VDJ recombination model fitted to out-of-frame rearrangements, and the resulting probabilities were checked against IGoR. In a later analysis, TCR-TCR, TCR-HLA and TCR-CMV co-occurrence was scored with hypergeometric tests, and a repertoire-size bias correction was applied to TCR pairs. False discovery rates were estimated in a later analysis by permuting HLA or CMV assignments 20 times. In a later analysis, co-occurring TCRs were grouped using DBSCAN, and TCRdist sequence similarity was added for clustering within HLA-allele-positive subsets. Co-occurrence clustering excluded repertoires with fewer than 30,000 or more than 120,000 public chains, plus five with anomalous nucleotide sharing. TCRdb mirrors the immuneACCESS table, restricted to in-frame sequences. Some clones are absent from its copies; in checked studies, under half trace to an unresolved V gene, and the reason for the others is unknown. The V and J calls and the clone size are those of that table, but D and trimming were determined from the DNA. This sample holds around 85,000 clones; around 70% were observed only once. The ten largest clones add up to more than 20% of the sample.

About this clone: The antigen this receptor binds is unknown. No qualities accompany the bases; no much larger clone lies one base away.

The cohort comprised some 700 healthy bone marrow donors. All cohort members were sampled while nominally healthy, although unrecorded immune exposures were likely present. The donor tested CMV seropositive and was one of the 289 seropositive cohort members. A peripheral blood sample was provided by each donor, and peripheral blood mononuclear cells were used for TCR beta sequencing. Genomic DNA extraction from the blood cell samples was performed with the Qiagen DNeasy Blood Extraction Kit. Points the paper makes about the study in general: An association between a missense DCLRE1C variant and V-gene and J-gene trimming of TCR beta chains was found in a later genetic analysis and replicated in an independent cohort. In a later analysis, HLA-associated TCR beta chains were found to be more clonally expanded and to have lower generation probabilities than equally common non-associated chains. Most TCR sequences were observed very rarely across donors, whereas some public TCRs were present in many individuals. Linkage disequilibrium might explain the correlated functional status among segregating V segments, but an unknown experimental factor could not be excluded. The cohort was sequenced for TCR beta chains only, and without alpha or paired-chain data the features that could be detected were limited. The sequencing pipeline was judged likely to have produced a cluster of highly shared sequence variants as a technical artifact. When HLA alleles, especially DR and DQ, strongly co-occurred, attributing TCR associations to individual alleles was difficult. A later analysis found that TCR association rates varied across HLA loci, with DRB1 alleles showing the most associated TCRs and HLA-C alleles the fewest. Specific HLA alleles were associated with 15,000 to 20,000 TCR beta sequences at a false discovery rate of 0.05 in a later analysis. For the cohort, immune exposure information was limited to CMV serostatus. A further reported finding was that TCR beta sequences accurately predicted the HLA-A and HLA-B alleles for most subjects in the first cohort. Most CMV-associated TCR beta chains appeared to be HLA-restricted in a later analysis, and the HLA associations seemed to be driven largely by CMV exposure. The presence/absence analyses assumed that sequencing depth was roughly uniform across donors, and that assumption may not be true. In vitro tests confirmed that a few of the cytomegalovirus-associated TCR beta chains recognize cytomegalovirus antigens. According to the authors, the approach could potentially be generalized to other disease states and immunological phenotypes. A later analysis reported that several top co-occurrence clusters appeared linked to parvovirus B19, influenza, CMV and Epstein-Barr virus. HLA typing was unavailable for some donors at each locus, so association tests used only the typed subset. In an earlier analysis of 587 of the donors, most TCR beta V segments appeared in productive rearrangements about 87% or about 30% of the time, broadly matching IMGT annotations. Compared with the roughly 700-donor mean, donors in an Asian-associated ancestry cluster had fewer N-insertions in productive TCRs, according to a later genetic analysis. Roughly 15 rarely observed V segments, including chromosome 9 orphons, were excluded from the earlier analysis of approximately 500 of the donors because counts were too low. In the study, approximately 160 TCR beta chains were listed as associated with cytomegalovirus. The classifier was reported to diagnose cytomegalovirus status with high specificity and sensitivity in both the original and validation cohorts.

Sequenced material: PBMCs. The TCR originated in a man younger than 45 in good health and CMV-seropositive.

The nucleotides read TGTGCCACCAGCAGATTGGAGGGGGCGTTGGAGACCCAGTACTTC. This is translated as CATSRLEGALETQYF. Here the chain combines TRBV15 and TRBJ2-5; TRBD1 could be the D gene, as 7 bases match. The CDR3 starts with the cysteine, ends with the phenylalanine, and has 15 residues. The CDR3 DNA has 45 bases and is translated from base 1. From the germline V gene (reference sequence), CDR1 is LNHNV and CDR2 is YYDKDF. The junction shows trimming of 2 bases on V and 5 bases on J, plus 15 bases between the germline ends.